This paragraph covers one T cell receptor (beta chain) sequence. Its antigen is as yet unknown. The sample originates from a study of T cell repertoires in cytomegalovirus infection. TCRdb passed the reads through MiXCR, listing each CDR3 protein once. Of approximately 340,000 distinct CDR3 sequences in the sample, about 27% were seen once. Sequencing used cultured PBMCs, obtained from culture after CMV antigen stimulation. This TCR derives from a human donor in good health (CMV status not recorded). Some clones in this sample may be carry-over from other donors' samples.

The CDR3 here is CASRVDSLQETQYF. The DNA of the CDR3 is TGTGCCAGCAGAGTGGACAGCCTCCAAGAGACCCAGTACTTC. The chain employs TRBV12-3 or TRBV12-4 and TRBJ2-5; TRBD1 might be the D (6 bases). Trimming left V 6 bases short and J 1 base short, with 12 bases between. The CDR3 consists of 14 residues.